The 29 T cell receptor beta chains presented below share a single source sample, sequenced in a study of cytomegalovirus exposure and HLA in healthy donors. PCR employed 60 Vbeta and 13 Jbeta primers. Generated by immunoSEQ multiplex PCR, the TCRdb table keeps only in-frame clones and is missing some. This sample has around 100,000 clones, with approximately 80% found just once. The sample comprised PBMCs. The receptors originated from a young woman in good health and CMV-seronegative.

On this clone: Within the sample, other DNA sequences also encode this same CDR3. V gene TRBV30 combines with J gene TRBJ1-3, with 9 bases that match TRBD1. The trim removed 3 bases at V and 2 bases at J, leaving 2 bases unmatched. The CDR3 covers 14 residues. Looked up from germline, CDR1 is GTSNPN and CDR2 is SVGIG (reference sequence). CDR3 nucleotide sequence: TGTGCCTGGAGACGGACAGGGGCTGGAAACACCATATATTTT. This codes for CAWRRTGAGNTIYF.

The J gene is TRBJ1-2, the V gene TRBV5-6; D may be TRBD1 (5 bases). CDR1 is SGHDT, CDR2 YYEEEE, per germline. Trimming took 3 bases from V and 7 from J, leaving 16 bases between them. The CDR3 loop spans 14 amino acids. The CDR3 DNA is TGTGCCAGCAGCTCCCGCGGGGCCGTGGGTGGCTACACCTTC. Amino acids: CASSSRGAVGGYTF.

This chain connects TRBV29-1 to TRBJ1-2; D is undetermined. The CDR3 spans 13 residues. The germline CDR1 and CDR2 sequences are SQVTM and ANQGSEA. Trimming cost V 0 bases and J 12 bases, with 17 bases left between them. This chain's CDR3 is CSVEDQAGWRDTF. As DNA, the CDR3 is TGCAGCGTTGAAGATCAGGCAGGATGGAGGGACACCTTC.

This clone was seen once. The chain links TRBV30 to TRBJ1-2; a possible D gene is TRBD1 (6 bases). V dropped 7 bases and J dropped 2 bases, with 11 bases sitting between them. The CDR3 has 12 amino acids. Germline assignment: CDR1 GTSNPN and CDR2 SVGIG (reference sequence). CDR3 residues: CALFRGNYGYTF. In DNA form, the CDR3 reads TGTGCCTTATTCAGGGGAAACTATGGCTACACCTTC.

This chain uses TRBV30 with TRBJ1-2, with TRBD1 matching over 8 bases. This CDR3 is 15 amino acids long. V lost 2 bases, J lost 0 bases, and 5 bases stayed unmatched. The germline V gene has CDR1 GTSNPN and CDR2 SVGIG (reference sequence). CDR3 in DNA: TGTGCCTGGAGTACACAGGGGGGAGCTAACTATGGCTACACCTTC. Translation gives CAWSTQGGANYGYTF.

This chain links TRBV7-2 with TRBJ2-1; 9 bases are shared with TRBD2. In germline, CDR1 is SGHTA, CDR2 FQGNSA. The CDR3 covers 14 residues. V lost 1 base to trimming and J lost 11 bases; unmatched junction nucleotides: 6. Here the CDR3 DNA reads TGTGCCAGCAGCTTAGTCCGACTAGCGGATAAGCAGTTCTTC. Protein: CASSLVRLADKQFF.

V is TRBV12-5 and J is TRBJ2-3; TRBD2 matches 12 bases. The J segment lost 4 bases and the V segment lost 2 bases, leaving 10 bases of the junction unmatched. In germline, CDR1 is LGHNT, CDR2 FRNRAP. The CDR3 sequence is 18 residues long. The CDR3: CASGLSYRASGGADTQYF. The CDR3 DNA is TGTGCTAGTGGTTTGAGTTATAGGGCTAGCGGGGGGGCAGATACGCAGTATTTT. Drawing the rest from reference TRBV12-5 and TRBJ2-3, the complete variable domain is DARVTQTPRHKVTEMGQEVTMRCQPILGHNTVFWYRQTMMQGLELLAYFRNRAPLDDSGMPKDRFSAEMPDATLATLKIQPSEPRDSAVYFCASGLSYRASGGADTQYFGPGTRLTVL.

In its sample, this clone was seen a few times. This sequence joins TRBV7-8 and TRBJ1-2; 10 nucleotides match TRBD1. This CDR3 region has 17 residues. Trimming removed 0 bases from V and 4 bases from J; junction bases left unmatched: 8. Germline V gives CDR1 SGHVS, CDR2 FQNEAQ. Here the CDR3 reads CASSLAQGQGEIYGYTF. The CDR3 coding sequence is TGTGCCAGCAGCTTAGCGCAAGGACAGGGGGAGATCTATGGCTACACCTTC.

The rearrangement uses TRBV10-3 and TRBJ2-5, with 10 bases lining up with TRBD1. After removal of 10 bases from V and 5 bases from J, the junction contained 7 bases not matched to a gene. Germline values: CDR1 ENHRY, CDR2 SYGVKD. CDR3 length: 13 residues. The CDR3 sequence: CATADRGGETQYF. For the CDR3, the DNA is TGTGCCACCGCGGACAGGGGGGGGGAGACCCAGTACTTC.

This clone showed up just a few times. The V gene is TRBV5-6, the J gene TRBJ1-2, with 9 bases matching TRBD1. Germline values: CDR1 SGHDT, CDR2 YYEEEE. This CDR3 is 15 amino acids long. With V trimmed by 4 bases and J by 2 bases, 6 bases remained unmatched. CDR3 DNA: TGTGCCAGCAGCCCTCTTGGGACAGGGAACTATGGCTACACCTTC. Its translation is CASSPLGTGNYGYTF.

The chain recombines TRBV5-1 with TRBJ1-4; possible D gene TRBD1, 6 bases. The CDR3 runs to 16 residues. The germline V and J ends were trimmed by 4 bases and 3 bases, with 16 bases remaining between them. Per germline, CDR1 SGHRS and CDR2 YFSETQ. The DNA of the CDR3 is TGCGCCAGCAGCGGAGGATCAGGGGCCGCTAATGAAAAACTGTTTTTT. Its translation: CASSGGSGAANEKLFF.

This sequence joins TRBV13 and TRBJ1-4; no reliable D call. CDR1 is PRHDT and CDR2 is FYEKMQ in the germline V gene (reference sequence). Trimming pared 4 bases from V and 5 bases from J, leaving 20 bases between. CDR3 length: 17 residues. CDR3 DNA sequence: TGTGCCAGCAGCTCCCTGGGAGGGCCGAGAGGGAATGAAAAACTGTTTTTT. Protein: CASSSLGGPRGNEKLFF.

The rearrangement links TRBV30 to TRBJ1-6; 7 bases fit TRBD1. The CDR3 sequence is 16 residues long. CDR1 is GTSNPN, CDR2 SVGIG, per germline (reference sequence). J gave up 6 bases and V 2 bases, and 10 bases lay outside the gene matches. The CDR3 DNA reads TGTGCCTGGAGTCTAGGGACAGCAGCCTCTAATTCACCCCTCCACTTT. It translates to CAWSLGTAASNSPLHF.

V gene TRBV7-9 combines with J gene TRBJ1-3; possibly TRBD1 for D (6 bases). CDR1 is SEHNR, CDR2 FQNEAQ, per germline (reference sequence). V was trimmed by 3 bases and J by 4 bases, leaving 10 bases between them. The CDR3 contains 14 residues. The DNA of the CDR3 is TGTGCCAGCAGCTTCACAGGGTTGGGAAACACCATATATTTT. This codes for CASSFTGLGNTIYF.

The gene calls are TRBV5-1 and TRBJ1-1; D perhaps matches TRBD1 (6 bases). Per germline, CDR1 SGHRS and CDR2 YFSETQ. V lost 0 bases and J lost 8, with 20 bases in between. This CDR3 region has 16 residues. Here the CDR3 reads CASSLATAGDGFEAFF. Here the CDR3 DNA reads TGCGCCAGCAGCTTGGCTACGGCAGGGGACGGGTTCGAAGCTTTCTTT.

The V gene is TRBV11-3, the J gene TRBJ1-5; TRBD1 is a possible D gene (5 bases). The V end lost 5 bases, the J end lost 3 bases, and 11 bases lay between the germline ends. This CDR3 is built from 14 residues. Per the germline V gene, CDR1 is SGHNT and CDR2 is YENEEA. The CDR3, as DNA: TGTGCCAGCAGCCCAGGAGGGGTCAATCAGCCCCAGCATTTT. It specifies CASSPGGVNQPQHF.

The chain combines TRBV4-1 with TRBJ2-7, with 8 bases aligning to TRBD1. The length of the CDR3 is 16 residues. J gave up 2 bases and V 2 bases, and 8 bases lay outside the gene matches. The germline CDR1 and CDR2 sequences are MGHRA and YSYEKL. The CDR3 is CASSQPAGQGTYEQYF. The CDR3 nucleotides read TGCGCCAGCAGCCAACCAGCCGGACAGGGAACCTACGAGCAGTACTTC.

V gene TRBV2 combines with J gene TRBJ1-2; D may be TRBD1 (6 bases). This CDR3 region has 14 residues. From germline, CDR1 is SNHLY and CDR2 FYNNEI. The V end lost 1 base, the J end lost 7 bases, and 13 bases lay between the germline ends. The CDR3 nucleotides are TGTGCCAGCAGTGAAGGTCAGCAGGGGTTTGGCTACACCTTC. Translated: CASSEGQQGFGYTF.

The rearrangement uses TRBV14 and TRBJ1-1; D is unclear. The CDR3 contains 12 residues. The ends were cut back, 4 bases at V and 6 bases at J, with 9 bases in the middle. The V gene's germline CDR1 is SGHDN and CDR2 FVKESK. CDR3: CASSRARSEAFF. DNA for the CDR3: TGTGCCAGCAGCCGAGCGAGGTCTGAAGCTTTCTTT.

The V gene is TRBV18, the J gene TRBJ2-7, with D tentatively TRBD1 (6 bases). CDR1 KGHSH and CDR2 LQKENI come from the germline V gene. The V gene lost 3 bases and the J gene lost 4 bases, with 10 bases spanning the gap. This CDR3 region has 13 residues. The CDR3 is CASSPRTVYEQYF. CDR3 nucleotide sequence: TGTGCCAGCTCACCCCGGACAGTGTACGAGCAGTACTTC.

The chain combines TRBV7-8 with TRBJ1-4; D is ambiguous. Germline loops: CDR1 SGHVS, CDR2 FQNEAQ. This CDR3 region has 15 residues. With 1 base removed from V and 8 bases from J, the gap between germline ends came to 14 bases. The DNA of the CDR3 is TGTGCCAGCAGCTTAGAACCGATGGCGCGGGAAAAACTGTTTTTT. Its protein product is CASSLEPMAREKLFF.

The chain recombines TRBV4-2 with TRBJ2-2; 8 positions match TRBD1. V lost 4 bases and J lost 5; bases outside the gene matches: 9. The CDR3 totals 16 residues. The germline CDR1 and CDR2 sequences are LGHNA and YNFKEQ. CDR3 region: CASSPTTDRATGELFF. CDR3 DNA: TGTGCCAGCAGCCCAACGACGGACAGGGCGACCGGGGAGCTGTTTTTT.

This clone came up a few times. The chain carries TRBV25-1 and TRBJ1-3; 7 bases fit TRBD1. Germline V lookup: CDR1 MGHDK, CDR2 SYGVNS. V shed 4 bases, J shed 0 bases, and the junction held 9 bases outside the gene matches. This CDR3 has 17 amino acids. CDR3 region: CASSAWDRAISGNTIYF. CDR3 DNA sequence: TGTGCCAGCAGTGCGTGGGACAGAGCCATCTCTGGAAACACCATATATTTT.

DNA for the CDR3: TGTGCCAGCAGCTTACTTGGGGGGGAGAAAGCTTTCTTT. Its protein is CASSLLGGEKAFF. The chain has TRBV13 and TRBJ1-1; D perhaps matches TRBD1 (5 bases). This CDR3 spans 13 amino acids. Trimming shortened V by 2 bases and J by 9 bases, and 13 bases separated the two germline ends. From germline, CDR1 is PRHDT and CDR2 FYEKMQ (reference sequence).

This clone was detected a few times. The genes are TRBV5-4 and TRBJ2-7; 7 bases are a match to TRBD2. Germline CDR1 is SGHNT and CDR2 is YYREEE (reference sequence). The CDR3 contains 15 residues. The trim removed 0 bases at V and 2 bases at J, leaving 5 bases unmatched. This CDR3 is CASSLAGGSAYEQYF. The CDR3 DNA sequence: TGTGCCAGCAGCTTGGCCGGCGGGAGCGCCTACGAGCAGTACTTC.

V is TRBV2 and J is TRBJ2-5; D gene uncertain. This CDR3 has 10 residues. In germline, CDR1 is SNHLY, CDR2 FYNNEI. Between the trimmed V and J ends, which lost 5 bases and 4 bases, there was a span of 2 bases. Written as DNA, the CDR3 is TGTGCCAGCAGTCGAGAGACCCAGTACTTC. Its translation is CASSRETQYF.

The chain recombines TRBV5-1 with TRBJ1-1; 7 positions match TRBD1. From germline, CDR1 is SGHRS and CDR2 YFSETQ. The junction had 2 bases not matched to a gene; V was cut back by 1 base and J by 2 bases. This CDR3 region has 14 residues. CDR3 amino acids: CASSLKGANTEAFF. The CDR3 region has the DNA TGCGCCAGCAGCTTGAAGGGGGCAAACACTGAAGCTTTCTTT.

This chain connects TRBV13 to TRBJ2-3, with TRBD1 as a possible D gene (6 bases). Germline V gene sequence: CDR1 PRHDT, CDR2 FYEKMQ (reference sequence). V was pared by 4 bases and J by 2 bases, with 13 bases between. The CDR3 covers 15 residues. As DNA, the CDR3 is TGTGCCAGCAGCTCGCGCTGGACAGCCACAGATACGCAGTATTTT. It yields the protein CASSSRWTATDTQYF.

In this sample, this clone turned up once. The chain couples TRBV5-1 to TRBJ1-1; 7 bases match TRBD1. J lost 0 bases, V lost 5 bases, and 4 bases had no gene match. There are 14 residues in the CDR3. Germline assignment: CDR1 SGHRS and CDR2 YFSETQ. The CDR3 nucleotides read TGCGCCAGCAGGCGGGACAGCATGAACACTGAAGCTTTCTTT. It translates to CASRRDSMNTEAFF.